Shown below are 20 T cell receptor beta chains from a single sample sequenced in a study of CD8 T cells in Susac syndrome. The RNA input was roughly 0.45 to 1 ug, and it was reverse transcribed with random hexamers. TCRdb processed the immunoSEQ multiplex PCR reads anew with MiXCR; each CDR3 protein has one entry. The data show some 120,000 distinct CDR3 sequences, approximately 96% seen once. Sequencing was done on a sample of CD8+ T cells from PBMCs. All receptors come from a human donor with Susac syndrome.

This chain connects TRBV5-1 to TRBJ1-1; TRBD1 matches at 8 bases. Losses at the gene ends were 2 bases for V and 1 base for J; bases not matched to a gene: 7. CDR1 and CDR2 (germline): SGHRS, YFSETQ. The CDR3 sequence is 16 residues long. DNA of the CDR3: TGCGCCAGCAGCTTACCGATCGGGACAGGGAACACTGAAGCTTTCTTT. This gives the protein CASSLPIGTGNTEAFF.

The J gene is TRBJ1-2, the V gene TRBV4-1, with D possibly being TRBD1 (5 bases). The length of the CDR3 is 17 residues. Germline V CDR1 and CDR2: MGHRA, YSYEKL. V lost 3 bases, J lost 2 bases, and 19 bases lay in between. CDR3 sequence: CASSHPGSRVVNYGYTF. DNA of the CDR3: TGCGCCAGCAGCCACCCCGGTAGCAGGGTCGTCAACTATGGCTACACCTTC.

The gene calls are TRBV5-6 and TRBJ1-5; tentative D call: TRBD1 (5 bases). V lost 2 bases and J lost 8, with 11 bases in between. The germline CDR1 and CDR2 sequences are SGHDT and YYEEEE. This CDR3 is built from 13 residues. CDR3 in amino acids: CASSFGDEKPQHF. The CDR3 DNA reads TGTGCCAGCAGCTTCGGGGACGAAAAGCCCCAGCATTTT.

This clonotype was seen a single time. J is TRBJ2-6 and V is TRBV25-1, with TRBD1 matching over 8 bases. With V trimmed by 6 bases and J by 0 bases, 4 bases remained unmatched. The CDR3 length is 16 residues. Germline V gene lookup returns CDR1 MGHDK and CDR2 SYGVNS. The CDR3 protein is CASSGQGGSGANVLTF. Written as DNA, the CDR3 is TGTGCCAGCAGCGGACAGGGAGGCTCTGGGGCCAACGTCCTGACTTTC.

This clonotype was detected only once. V and J are TRBV4-1 and TRBJ2-3; possibly TRBD1 for D (7 bases). This CDR3 spans 19 amino acids. Looked up from germline, CDR1 is MGHRA and CDR2 is YSYEKL. Trimming cost V 4 bases and J 0 bases, with 23 bases left between them. CDR3 coding DNA: TGCGCCAGCAGCCGGACAGGAGGGGCAGGGGGTCTTAGCACAGATACGCAGTATTTT. It specifies CASSRTGGAGGLSTDTQYF.

V and J are TRBV4-3 and TRBJ2-7, with D tentatively TRBD1 (5 bases). The V and J ends lost 0 bases and 5 bases respectively, with 11 bases between them. The length of the CDR3 is 14 residues. In germline, CDR1 is LGHNA, CDR2 YSLEER. This CDR3 is CASSQDREGDEQYF. The CDR3 bases are TGCGCCAGCAGCCAAGATAGAGAAGGGGACGAGCAGTACTTC.

The chain combines TRBV30 with TRBJ2-1; the D gene is possibly TRBD2 (5 bases). CDR3 length: 13 amino acids. Between the trimmed V and J ends, which lost 1 base and 8 bases, there was a span of 12 bases. Germline V gives CDR1 GTSNPN, CDR2 SVGIG (reference sequence). The CDR3 coding sequence is TGTGCCTGGAGTGGGACCGGGAACGATGAGCAGTTCTTC. Its protein product is CAWSGTGNDEQFF.

The gene calls are TRBV29-1 and TRBJ1-1; TRBD1 matches 11 bases. The CDR3 is 14 amino acids. The V gene end was trimmed by 4 bases and the J gene end by 13 bases; junction bases not matched to a gene: 14. Germline loops: CDR1 SQVTM, CDR2 ANQGSEA. The CDR3 loop reads CSVGSGQGVLGVFF. The CDR3 nucleotides are TGCAGCGTTGGATCGGGACAGGGGGTATTGGGAGTTTTCTTT.

Here the CDR3 reads CASSRPGQGYEQYF. CDR3 coding DNA: TGTGCCAGCAGCCGCCCGGGCCAAGGGTACGAGCAGTACTTC. The rearrangement uses TRBV7-9 and TRBJ2-7; no clear D. Trimming stripped 5 bases from V and 4 bases from J, with 15 bases between. The CDR3 has 14 amino acids. The V gene's germline CDR1 is SEHNR and CDR2 FQNEAQ (reference sequence).

This sequence joins TRBV9 and TRBJ1-1; TRBD1 matches 10 bases. The germline V gene encodes CDR1 SGDLS and CDR2 YYNGEE. The ends lost 3 bases at V and 4 bases at J; junction bases unmatched: 3. This CDR3 contains 14 residues. The CDR3 is CASSAGTGATEAFF. The CDR3 coding sequence is TGTGCCAGCAGCGCCGGGACAGGGGCCACTGAAGCTTTCTTT.

The CDR3 reads CASSFDSSHSGELFF. DNA for the CDR3: TGTGCCAGCAGCTTCGATTCGAGCCATAGCGGGGAGCTGTTTTTT. The chain recombines TRBV7-2 with TRBJ2-2; D not resolved. The CDR3 has 15 residues. Germline V CDR1 and CDR2: SGHTA, FQGNSA. Trimming took 3 bases from V and 7 from J, leaving 15 bases between them.

The gene calls are TRBV7-9 and TRBJ1-1; the D is unclear. The germline V and J ends were trimmed by 7 bases and 1 base, with 13 bases remaining between them. In germline, CDR1 is SEHNR, CDR2 FQNEAQ (reference sequence). The CDR3 length is 14 residues. Written as DNA, the CDR3 is TGTGCCAGCACACAAGACGGACCGAACACTGAAGCTTTCTTT. This translates into CASTQDGPNTEAFF. The variable domain in full, completed from reference TRBV7-9 and TRBJ1-1, reads DTGVSQNPRHKITKRGQNVTFRCDPISEHNRLYWYRQTLGQGPEFLTYFQNEAQLEKSRLLSDRFSAERPKGSFSTLEIQRTEQGDSAMYLCASTQDGPNTEAFFGQGTRLTVV.

V gene TRBV11-2 combines with J gene TRBJ1-3, with D unclear. This CDR3 has 15 amino acids. Germline assignment: CDR1 SGHAT and CDR2 FQNNGV. V was trimmed by 3 bases and J by 0 bases, leaving 9 bases between them. CDR3 nucleotide sequence: TGTGCCAGCAGCTTCGGACGCAGCTCTGGAAACACCATATATTTT. It encodes CASSFGRSSGNTIYF.

The rearrangement uses TRBV12-3 or TRBV12-4 and TRBJ2-7; 10 positions match TRBD2. The V gene end was trimmed by 5 bases and the J gene end by 4 bases; junction bases not matched to a gene: 23. CDR3 size: 20 residues. CDR3 sequence: CASSPAAGASGGPNGYEQYF. The CDR3 nucleotides are TGTGCCAGCAGTCCCGCCGCGGGGGCTAGCGGGGGCCCGAATGGGTACGAGCAGTACTTC.

The CDR3: CASPPARSSYEQYF. CDR3 nucleotides: TGCGCCAGCCCCCCCGCCAGGAGCTCCTACGAGCAGTACTTC. The V and J genes are TRBV5-1 and TRBJ2-7; unclear D gene. V lost 7 bases to trimming and J lost 0 bases, with 14 bases between them. This CDR3 is built from 14 residues. CDR1 SGHRS and CDR2 YFSETQ come from the germline V gene.

The V and J genes are TRBV20-1 and TRBJ2-7, with a tentative D call TRBD2 (6 bases). The CDR3 is 15 amino acids. V was shortened by 0 bases and J by 0 bases, with 12 bases between the two germline ends. From germline, CDR1 is DFQATT and CDR2 SNEGSKA (reference sequence). CDR3 coding DNA: TGCAGTGCTAGAGATCTGGGGCGGGACTCCTACGAGCAGTACTTC. Its translation: CSARDLGRDSYEQYF.

The CDR3 sequence: CASSDQARVGETQYF. For the CDR3, the DNA is TGTGCCAGCAGTGACCAAGCGAGGGTAGGAGAGACCCAGTACTTC. This chain links TRBV27 with TRBJ2-5; a weak D match, TRBD2 (5 bases). Trimming took off 5 bases at V and 4 bases at J, with 17 bases between the two ends. The CDR3 is 15 amino acids. Germline CDR1 MNHEY, CDR2 SMNVEV (reference sequence).

As DNA, the CDR3 is TGTGCCAGCAGTTGTGGGGCTGAAGCTTTCTTT. This sequence encodes CASSCGAEAFF. This chain joins TRBV28 and TRBJ1-1; D is ambiguous. V was clipped by 4 bases and J by 6 bases, with 6 bases between them. CDR3 length: 11 residues. Germline V gene sequence: CDR1 MDHEN, CDR2 SYDVKM. The entire variable domain, with the rest obtained from reference TRBV28 and TRBJ1-1, is as follows: DVKVTQSSRYLVKRTGEKVFLECVQDMDHENMFWYRQDPGLGLRLIYFSYDVKMKEKGDIPEGYSVSREKKERFSLILESASTNQTSMYLCASSCGAEAFFGQGTRLTVV.

This sequence joins TRBV20-1 and TRBJ2-5; 7 nucleotides match TRBD1. The CDR3 covers 15 residues. J lost 7 bases, V lost 3 bases, and 14 bases had no gene match. CDR1 DFQATT and CDR2 SNEGSKA come from the germline V gene (reference sequence). In nucleotides, the CDR3 is TGCAGTGCTAGGAAGGGACAGCGACCCGGTGGGACCCAGTACTTC. It yields the protein CSARKGQRPGGTQYF.

This rearrangement joins TRBV6-1 to TRBJ1-5, with 7 bases that match TRBD1. The CDR3 spans 15 residues. Germline lookup yields CDR1 MNHNS and CDR2 SASEGT. The trim removed 1 base at V and 4 bases at J, leaving 4 bases unmatched. The CDR3: CASSEGQGENQPQHF. CDR3 sequence (DNA): TGTGCCAGCAGTGAAGGTCAGGGGGAGAATCAGCCCCAGCATTTT.